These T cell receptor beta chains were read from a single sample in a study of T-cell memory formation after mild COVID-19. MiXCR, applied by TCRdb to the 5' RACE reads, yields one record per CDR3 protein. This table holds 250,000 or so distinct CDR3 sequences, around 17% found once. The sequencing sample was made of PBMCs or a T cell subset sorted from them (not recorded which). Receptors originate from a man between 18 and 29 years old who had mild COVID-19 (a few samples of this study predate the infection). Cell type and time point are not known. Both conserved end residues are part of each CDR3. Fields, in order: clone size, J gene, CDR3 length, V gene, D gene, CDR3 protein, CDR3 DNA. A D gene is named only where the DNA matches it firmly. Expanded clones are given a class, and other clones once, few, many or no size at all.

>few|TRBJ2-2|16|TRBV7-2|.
CASSLVGLRRAGELFF
TGTGCCAGCAGCTTAGTGGGCCTCCGGAGGGCCGGGGAGCTGTTTTTT
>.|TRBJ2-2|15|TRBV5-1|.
CASSTGTTNTGELFF
TGCGCCAGCAGCACCGGGACAACGAACACCGGGGAGCTGTTTTTT
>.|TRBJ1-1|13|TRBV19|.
CASSIGVNTEAFF
TGTGCCAGTAGTATCGGGGTGAACACTGAAGCTTTCTTT
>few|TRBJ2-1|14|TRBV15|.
CATSTPRQYNEQFF
TGTGCCACCAGCACCCCCCGGCAGTACAATGAGCAGTTCTTC
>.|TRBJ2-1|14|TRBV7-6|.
CASMKGGVLNEQFF
TGTGCCAGCATGAAGGGGGGGGTGTTGAATGAGCAGTTCTTC
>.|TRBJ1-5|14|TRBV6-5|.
CASSARDSNQPQHF
TGTGCCAGCAGTGCCCGGGACAGCAATCAGCCCCAGCATTTT
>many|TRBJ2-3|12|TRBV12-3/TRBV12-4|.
CASRPSTDTQYF
TGTGCCAGCAGGCCAAGCACAGATACGCAGTATTTT
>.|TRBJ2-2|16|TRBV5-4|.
CASSLRATANTGELFF
TGTGCCAGCAGCTTGCGCGCGACCGCGAACACCGGGGAGCTGTTTTTT
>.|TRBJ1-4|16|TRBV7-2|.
CASSHGTITTNEKLFF
TGTGCCAGCAGCCACGGGACAATTACAACTAATGAAAAACTGTTTTTT
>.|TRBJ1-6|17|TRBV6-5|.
CASSYSGFRGSNSPLHF
TGTGCCAGCAGTTACTCAGGCTTCCGGGGGTCTAATTCACCCCTCCACTTT
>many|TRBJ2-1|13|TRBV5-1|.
CASRRGSRNEQFF
TGCGCCAGCAGGCGGGGCAGTCGCAATGAGCAGTTCTTC
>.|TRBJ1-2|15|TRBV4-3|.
CASSQMGGSNYGYTF
TGCGCCAGCAGCCAGATGGGTGGTTCTAACTATGGCTACACCTTC
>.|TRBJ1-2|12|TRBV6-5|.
CASKTGGYGYTF
TGTGCCAGCAAAACGGGAGGGTATGGCTACACCTTC
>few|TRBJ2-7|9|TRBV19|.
CDPPLEQYF
TGTGACCCCCCACTTGAGCAGTACTTC
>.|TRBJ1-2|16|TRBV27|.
CASADFSLHGKYGYTF
TGTGCCAGCGCGGACTTCAGTCTCCACGGAAAGTATGGCTACACCTTC
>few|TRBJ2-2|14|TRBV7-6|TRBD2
CASSWVGGTGELFF
TGTGCCAGCAGCTGGGTCGGGGGGACCGGGGAGCTGTTTTTT
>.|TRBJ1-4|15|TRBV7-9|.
CASSYGTLINEKLFF
TGTGCCAGCAGCTACGGGACTTTAATAAATGAAAAACTGTTTTTT
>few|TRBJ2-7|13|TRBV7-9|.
CASSPRTAREQYF
TGTGCCAGCAGCCCACGGACAGCACGCGAGCAGTACTTC
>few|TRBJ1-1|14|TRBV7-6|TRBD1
CASSGTGVGTEAFF
TGTGCCAGCAGCGGAACAGGGGTGGGCACTGAAGCTTTCTTT
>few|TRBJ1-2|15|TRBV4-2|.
CASSGEATRIYGYTF
TGTGCCAGCAGCGGAGAGGCCACAAGAATCTATGGCTACACCTTC
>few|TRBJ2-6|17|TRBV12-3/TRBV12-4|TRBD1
CASTGDSLRSGANVLTF
TGTGCCAGCACAGGGGACAGTCTTCGCTCTGGGGCCAACGTCCTGACTTTC
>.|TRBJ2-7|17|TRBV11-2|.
CASSLETWGTGKHEQYF
TGTGCCAGCAGCCTGGAAACTTGGGGTACAGGGAAGCACGAGCAGTACTTC
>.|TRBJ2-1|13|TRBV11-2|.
CASSGDRGGEQFF
TGTGCCAGCAGCGGGGATAGGGGCGGTGAGCAGTTCTTC
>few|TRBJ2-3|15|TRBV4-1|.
CASSQGEGLTDTQYF
TGCGCCAGCAGCCAAGGAGAGGGTCTCACAGATACGCAGTATTTT
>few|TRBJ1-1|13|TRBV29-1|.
CSVEDLENTEAFF
TGCAGCGTTGAAGATCTGGAGAACACTGAAGCTTTCTTT
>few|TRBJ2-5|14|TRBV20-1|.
CSAREGWPGETQYF
TGCAGTGCTAGAGAGGGTTGGCCGGGAGAGACCCAGTACTTC
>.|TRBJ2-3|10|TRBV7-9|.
CASAGGTRYF
TGTGCCAGCGCCGGCGGGACACGGTATTTT
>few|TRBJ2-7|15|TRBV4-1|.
CASSLLGGSSYEQYF
TGCGCCAGCAGCCTGTTAGGGGGATCTTCCTACGAGCAGTACTTC
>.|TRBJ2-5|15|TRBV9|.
CASNLKGRNQETQYF
TGTGCCAGCAACCTAAAGGGACGGAACCAAGAGACCCAGTACTTC
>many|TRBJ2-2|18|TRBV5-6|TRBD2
CASSLVTSGGRGTGELFF
TGTGCCAGCAGCTTGGTGACTAGCGGGGGCCGGGGTACCGGGGAGCTGTTTTTT
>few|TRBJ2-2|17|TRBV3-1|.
CASSQDWGSGAGGELFF
TGTGCCAGCAGCCAAGATTGGGGATCAGGGGCAGGCGGGGAGCTGTTTTTT
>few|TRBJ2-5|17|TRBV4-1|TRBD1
CASSQAGTGPSGWTQYF
TGCGCCAGCAGCCAAGCGGGGACAGGGCCCTCAGGGTGGACCCAGTACTTC
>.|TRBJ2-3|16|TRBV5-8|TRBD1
CASSSWTGARTDTQYF
TGTGCCAGCAGCTCCTGGACAGGGGCCCGCACAGATACGCAGTATTTT
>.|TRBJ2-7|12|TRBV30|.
CAWSVAAPGQYF
TGTGCCTGGAGTGTTGCCGCCCCAGGGCAGTACTTC
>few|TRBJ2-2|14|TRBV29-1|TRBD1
CSVRDRGRAGELFF
TGCAGCGTTCGGGACAGGGGGCGGGCCGGGGAGCTGTTTTTT
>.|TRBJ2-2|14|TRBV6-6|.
CASRNSGAGGELFF
TGTGCCAGCAGAAATTCAGGGGCCGGCGGGGAGCTGTTTTTT
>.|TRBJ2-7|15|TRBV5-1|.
CASSLVVRGKGEQYF
TGCGCCAGCAGCTTGGTAGTACGGGGTAAGGGGGAGCAGTACTTC
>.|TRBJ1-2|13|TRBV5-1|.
CASSFRVGYGYTF
TGCGCCAGCAGCTTTAGGGTCGGCTATGGCTACACCTTC
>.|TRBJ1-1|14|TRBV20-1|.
CSARDGGADTEAFF
TGCAGTGCTAGAGATGGGGGGGCCGACACTGAAGCTTTCTTT
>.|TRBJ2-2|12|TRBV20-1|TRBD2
CSALTSPGELFF
TGCAGTGCTTTGACTAGCCCCGGGGAGCTGTTTTTT
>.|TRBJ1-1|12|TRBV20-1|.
CSARTANTEAFF
TGCAGTGCCCGGACAGCGAACACTGAAGCTTTCTTT
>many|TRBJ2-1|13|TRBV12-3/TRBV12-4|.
CASSLRGLNEQFF
TGTGCCAGCAGTTTGCGGGGGCTGAATGAGCAGTTCTTC
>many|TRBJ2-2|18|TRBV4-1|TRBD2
CASSPQDLAGANTGELFF
TGCGCCAGCAGCCCTCAAGATCTAGCGGGGGCAAACACCGGGGAGCTGTTTTTT
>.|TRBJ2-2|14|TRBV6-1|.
CASSERRGPGELFF
TGTGCCAGCAGTGAACGGAGGGGGCCCGGGGAGCTGTTTTTT
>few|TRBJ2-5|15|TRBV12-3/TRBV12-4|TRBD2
CASSLVAGVQETQYF
TGTGCCAGCAGTTTAGTAGCGGGGGTTCAAGAGACCCAGTACTTC
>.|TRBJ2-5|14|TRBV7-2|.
CASSPGTPAVAQYF
TGTGCCAGCAGCCCAGGGACTCCAGCAGTGGCCCAGTACTTC
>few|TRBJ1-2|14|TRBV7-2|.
CASSLEAGIYGYTF
TGTGCCAGCAGCTTAGAAGCAGGCATCTATGGCTACACCTTC
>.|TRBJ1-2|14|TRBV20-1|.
CSASHGQGPHGYTF
TGCAGTGCTAGTCACGGCCAGGGGCCCCATGGCTACACCTTC
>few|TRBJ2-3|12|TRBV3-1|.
CASSPTAEAQYF
TGTGCCAGCAGCCCAACAGCGGAAGCGCAGTATTTT
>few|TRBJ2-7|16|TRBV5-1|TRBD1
CASSRGPGTGAGEQYF
TGCGCCAGCAGCAGGGGCCCCGGGACAGGGGCGGGAGAGCAGTACTTC